Listed here are 19 T cell receptor beta chains from one sample, sequenced in a study of identical twins. TCRdb used MiXCR to reprocess the 5' RACE reads, holding one entry per CDR3 protein. There are roughly 720,000 distinct CDR3 sequences in the sample; around a sixth occur only once, and around 14% lies in the top ten. These data were also filed under a second study, of T cells expressing NK-cell markers.

The sequenced material came from PBMCs. Receptors originate from a woman aged 18-29 years in good health.

The CDR3 here is CASRGRGFNEQFF. The DNA for the CDR3 is TGTGCCAGCAGGGGGCGCGGGTTCAATGAGCAGTTCTTC. The rearrangement uses TRBV6-2 or TRBV6-3 and TRBJ2-1; either TRBD1 or TRBD2 may fit D (5 bases each). The CDR3 length is 13 residues. The germline V gene encodes CDR1 MNHEY and CDR2 SVGEGT. V was clipped by 6 bases and J by 6 bases, with 12 bases between them.

V is TRBV7-2 and J is TRBJ1-6; D is perhaps TRBD1 (5 bases). The CDR3 runs to 14 residues. V lost 7 bases to trimming and J lost 6 bases, with 13 bases between them. The V gene's germline CDR1 is SGHTA and CDR2 FQGNSA. The CDR3 loop is CASTVGGPNSPLHF. Written as DNA, the CDR3 is TGTGCCAGCACCGTCGGGGGTCCTAATTCACCCCTCCACTTT.

CDR3 nucleotides: TGCAGTGCCAAGCGGACAGGGGCCTTTAATCAGCCCCAGCATTTT. Its translation is CSAKRTGAFNQPQHF. The rearrangement uses TRBV20-1 and TRBJ1-5; 9 bases match TRBD1. The V gene's germline CDR1 is DFQATT and CDR2 SNEGSKA (reference sequence). There are 15 residues in the CDR3. V lost 6 bases to trimming and J lost 4 bases; unmatched junction nucleotides: 10.

The rearrangement joins TRBV14 to TRBJ2-5; D perhaps matches TRBD1 (5 bases). In germline, CDR1 is SGHDN, CDR2 FVKESK. This CDR3 is 15 amino acids long. The V end lost 3 bases, the J end lost 1 base, and 12 bases lay between the germline ends. CDR3 nucleotide sequence: TGTGCCAGCAGCCAGTCCCAGGGTTCCCAAGAGACCCAGTACTTC. It specifies CASSQSQGSQETQYF.

V gene TRBV20-1 combines with J gene TRBJ1-1, with D possibly being TRBD1 (5 bases). CDR1 is DFQATT, CDR2 SNEGSKA, per germline (reference sequence). CDR3 length: 13 amino acids. V lost 6 bases and J 5 bases, leaving 16 bases between the germline ends. The CDR3 DNA sequence: TGCAGTGCCGGACCCCGGGGCTCGACTGAAGCTTTCTTT. Amino acids: CSAGPRGSTEAFF.

This clonotype has only a few counts. The V and J genes are TRBV6-6 and TRBJ2-5; no clear D gene. Deletions cut 2 bases from V and 6 bases from J, with 10 bases between. There are 13 residues in the CDR3. The V gene's germline CDR1 is MNHNY and CDR2 SVGAGI (reference sequence). The CDR3 DNA sequence: TGTGCCAGCAGTTACGACAACGCTAAGACCCAGTACTTC. It translates to CASSYDNAKTQYF.

This clonotype was observed once. V gene TRBV9 combines with J gene TRBJ2-7; D is undetermined. Deletions cut 2 bases from V and 4 bases from J, with 7 bases between. Germline V gene data show CDR1 as SGDLS and CDR2 as YYNGEE. The CDR3 extends over 12 amino acids. This chain's CDR3 is CASSVDFYEQYF. In DNA, the CDR3 is TGTGCCAGCAGCGTCGACTTTTACGAGCAGTACTTC.

About this clonotype itself: Relative to the germline gene, one junction end is altered; a read error may explain this. This chain links TRBV6-1 with TRBJ1-3; perhaps TRBD1 as D (5 bases). This CDR3 is built from 15 residues. The germline V gene encodes CDR1 MNHNS and CDR2 SASEGT. The CDR3 spells CASREGTLTGNTIYF. CDR3 nucleotide sequence: TGTGCCAGCAGGGAAGGGACTTTAACTGGAAACACCATATATTTT.

CDR3 in amino acids: CASSREGAGELFF. The CDR3 region has the DNA TGCGCCAGCAGCCGCGAGGGGGCCGGGGAGCTGTTTTTT. The chain carries TRBV5-1 and TRBJ2-2; D possibly corresponds to TRBD1 (6 bases). This CDR3 spans 13 amino acids. With 4 bases removed from V and 6 bases from J, the gap between germline ends came to 10 bases. Germline CDR1 and CDR2: SGHRS and YFSETQ.

This clonotype was picked up many times. The chain combines TRBV7-2 with TRBJ2-2, with 12 bases that match TRBD2. Trimming at V came to 5 bases and at J to 0 bases, leaving 4 bases not matched to a gene. The CDR3 runs to 17 residues. Germline V gene sequence: CDR1 SGHTA, CDR2 FQGNSA. CDR3 loop: CASSPTSGSPNTGELFF. DNA of the CDR3: TGTGCCAGCAGCCCGACTAGCGGGAGCCCGAACACCGGGGAGCTGTTTTTT.

The rearrangement links TRBV27 to TRBJ2-1; D is perhaps TRBD1 (6 bases). CDR1 is MNHEY, CDR2 SMNVEV, per germline (reference sequence). CDR3 length: 14 residues. The V end was cut by 5 bases, the J end by 4 bases, with 12 bases between. DNA of the CDR3: TGTGCCAGCAGTCGCCCGGGGACATACAATGAGCAGTTCTTC. It translates to CASSRPGTYNEQFF.

This clonotype is a singleton in its sample. The CDR3 region is CAIGFGTGQETQYF. The CDR3 nucleotides are TGTGCCATCGGCTTCGGGACGGGCCAAGAGACCCAGTACTTC. This chain connects TRBV5-6 to TRBJ2-5; the D call may be TRBD1 or TRBD2 (5 bases each). Trimming pared 9 bases from V and 1 base from J, leaving 16 bases between. The CDR3 has 14 residues. Per the germline V gene, CDR1 is SGHDT and CDR2 is YYEEEE.

The count of this clonotype is one. CDR3 nucleotide sequence: TGTGCCAGCAGCCCCCTGGAGCGGGCGGGAGCGTACGGTGAGCAGTTCTTC. Its protein product is CASSPLERAGAYGEQFF. The chain combines TRBV6-2 or TRBV6-3 with TRBJ2-1, with TRBD2 matching over 7 bases. Germline loops: CDR1 MNHEY, CDR2 SVGEGT. The CDR3 is 17 amino acids. J gave up 9 bases and V 6 bases, and 20 bases lay outside the gene matches.

The chain couples TRBV9 to TRBJ2-2; 9 nucleotides line up with TRBD2. This CDR3 is built from 15 residues. The germline CDR1 and CDR2 sequences are SGDLS and YYNGEE. V dropped 3 bases and J dropped 4; count of bases not matched to a gene: 4. The CDR3 bases are TGTGCCAGCAGCGCCCGGCGGGGGGGCACCGGGGAGCTGTTTTTT. Translated, it gives CASSARRGGTGELFF.

This clonotype was seen more than once but under ten times. The chain employs TRBV3-1 and TRBJ1-1; D gene uncertain. The germline V gene encodes CDR1 LGHDT and CDR2 YNNKEL (reference sequence). V lost 1 base to trimming and J lost 1 base, with 7 bases between them. The CDR3 sequence is 14 residues long. CDR3 sequence (DNA): TGTGCCAGCAGCCAAGCGTACGGGAACACTGAAGCTTTCTTT. This gives the protein CASSQAYGNTEAFF.

Notes on this clonotype: No conserved phenylalanine or tryptophan ends this CDR3, so it is likely a read error. V is TRBV29-1 and J is TRBJ2-2; 7 bases are a match to TRBD1. Germline V gives CDR1 SQVTM, CDR2 ANQGSEA. The CDR3 spans 14 residues. V lost 6 bases to trimming and J lost 5 bases; unmatched junction nucleotides: 9. Written as DNA, the CDR3 is TGCAGCGTACAGACGGGACAGCTGACCGGGGAGCTGTTTTTA. Protein sequence: CSVQTGQLTGELFL.

This rearrangement joins TRBV20-1 to TRBJ1-5, with D possibly being TRBD1 (5 bases). The CDR3 is 13 amino acids. V gave up 3 bases and J gave up 2 bases, with 8 bases separating them. Germline loops: CDR1 DFQATT, CDR2 SNEGSKA (reference sequence). DNA for the CDR3: TGCAGTGCTAGTGGGGCGGGCAATCAGCCCCAGCATTTT. It translates to CSASGAGNQPQHF.

This clonotype was counted between two and nine times. The rearrangement links TRBV12-3 or TRBV12-4 to TRBJ2-3; 8 nucleotides align to TRBD2. The CDR3 runs 16 residues. V lost 4 bases, J lost 5 bases, and 11 bases stayed unmatched. The CDR3 sequence is CASSYTGTSSRDTQYF. The CDR3 nucleotides are TGTGCCAGCAGTTATACCGGGACTAGTTCACGAGATACGCAGTATTTT.

The chain joins TRBV13 to TRBJ2-1, with 7 bases fitting TRBD2. V gave up 5 bases and J gave up 7 bases; unmatched junction bases: 14. Germline V gene data show CDR1 as PRHDT and CDR2 as FYEKMQ (reference sequence). The CDR3 length is 16 residues. This CDR3 is CASSPPAGRVANEQFF. The DNA for the CDR3 is TGTGCCAGCAGCCCCCCGGCAGGGAGGGTGGCAAATGAGCAGTTCTTC. The full variable domain, with the rest looked up from reference TRBV13 and TRBJ2-1, is AAGVIQSPRHLIKEKRETATLKCYPIPRHDTVYWYQQGPGQDPQFLISFYEKMQSDKGSIPDRFSAQQFSDYHSELNMSSLELGDSALYFCASSPPAGRVANEQFFGPGTRLTVL.